These 23 T cell receptor beta chains were all obtained from the same sample, sequenced in a study of beta chain features in type 1 diabetes (dated by TCRdb to the late 2010s). Results the study describes overall, beyond this receptor: A moderate but significant shortening of TCRB CDR3 length was observed in type 1 diabetes patients in all four CD4+ subsets.

The library was generated by the immunoSEQ multiplex PCR assay. The entire amount of isolated RNA was reverse transcribed using the High Capacity cDNA Reverse Transcription Kit, so the sequenced TCRB transcripts were expressed ones. TCRdb re-hosts the immuneACCESS table, in-frame sequences only. Its copies lack some clones; in the studies checked, an unresolved V gene accounts for under half of them, and the cause for the rest is not known. For this sample the table gives 25,000 to 30,000 clones, of which roughly 45% were detected only once. The ten largest clones represent 0.3% to 0.35% of the sample. Their antigens remain unidentified. Sequencing was carried out using stem cell memory CD4+ T cells from blood. This specimen's cell subset or site label, per the study, means: stem cell-like memory CD4+ T cells. Receptors were obtained from a young man with type 1 diabetes.

The rearrangement links TRBV5-6 to TRBJ1-2; D is uncertain. This CDR3 region has 15 residues. The germline V gene has CDR1 SGHDT and CDR2 YYEEEE. V was shortened by 1 base and J by 2 bases, with 12 bases between the two germline ends. The CDR3 DNA sequence: TGTGCCAGCAGCTTGATTGGGCGGGTCAACTATGGCTACACCTTC. Protein sequence: CASSLIGRVNYGYTF.

J is TRBJ2-3 and V is TRBV10-2, with a possible D match to TRBD2 (6 bases). V lost 7 bases to trimming and J lost 2 bases, with 10 bases between them. This CDR3 region has 13 residues. CDR1 and CDR2 (germline): WSHSY, SAAADI. The CDR3 spells CASIGGPTDTQYF. The CDR3 DNA follows: TGCGCCAGCATAGGAGGGCCCACAGATACGCAGTATTTT.

V gene TRBV5-4 combines with J gene TRBJ1-2, with TRBD1 matching 9 bases. This CDR3 is built from 14 residues. Germline assignment: CDR1 SGHNT and CDR2 YYREEE (reference sequence). J gave up 8 bases and V 4 bases, and 9 bases lay outside the gene matches. The CDR3 region has the DNA TGTGCCAGCAGCGCGGGACAGGGAGCGGGCGGCTACACCTTC. Translation gives CASSAGQGAGGYTF.

The chain recombines TRBV30 with TRBJ1-1, with D possibly TRBD1 on 6 matching bases. Germline V CDR1 and CDR2: GTSNPN, SVGIG (reference sequence). V lost 1 base, J lost 4 bases, and 10 bases lay in between. This CDR3 has 13 amino acids. The CDR3 nucleotides read TGTGCCTGGAGTGCCCAGGGGAGCACTGAAGCTTTCTTT. Translation gives CAWSAQGSTEAFF.

This clone was counted between two and nine times. The rearrangement links TRBV19 to TRBJ2-1; weak D call: TRBD2 (5 bases). Germline V gives CDR1 LNHDA, CDR2 SQIVND (reference sequence). The CDR3 length is 13 residues. V lost 8 bases and J lost 5, with 13 bases in between. The CDR3 DNA is TGTGCCAGTGGCCCCACGCGGGACAATGAGCAGTTCTTC. The encoded protein is CASGPTRDNEQFF.

The chain recombines TRBV5-1 with TRBJ1-1; D is possibly TRBD1 (5 bases). CDR1 SGHRS and CDR2 YFSETQ come from the germline V gene. The CDR3 runs to 15 residues. Trimming pared 0 bases from V and 4 bases from J, leaving 13 bases between. CDR3 sequence reads: CASSLGQTVTTEAFF. The DNA of the CDR3 is TGCGCCAGCAGCTTGGGACAGACAGTTACCACTGAAGCTTTCTTT.

V is TRBV11-3 and J is TRBJ2-3; 10 positions match TRBD1. The trim removed 5 bases at V and 0 bases at J, leaving 2 bases unmatched. CDR3 length: 15 residues. The germline V gene encodes CDR1 SGHNT and CDR2 YENEEA. The CDR3 DNA reads TGTGCCAGCAGCCCGGGACAGGGGAGCACAGATACGCAGTATTTT. Its protein product is CASSPGQGSTDTQYF.

The chain joins TRBV11-3 to TRBJ2-1, with TRBD2 identical over 8 bases. Looked up from germline, CDR1 is SGHNT and CDR2 is YENEEA. The CDR3 totals 16 residues. The junction had 8 bases not matched to a gene; V was cut back by 0 bases and J by 7 bases. CDR3 sequence (DNA): TGTGCCAGCAGCTTAGATCCCGGGGGGGCGGGAAATGAGCAGTTCTTC. It is translated as CASSLDPGGAGNEQFF.

This clone was recorded a few times. This CDR3 is CASSETRGGTEAFF. DNA for the CDR3: TGTGCCAGCAGTGAAACTCGTGGGGGGACTGAAGCTTTCTTT. V usage is TRBV2 and J usage is TRBJ1-1, with D possibly being TRBD1 (5 bases). The CDR3 loop spans 14 amino acids. V was cut by 2 bases and J by 5 bases, with 12 bases left in between. Germline CDR1 is SNHLY and CDR2 is FYNNEI.

Of note for this clone: An end of the junction differs from the germline gene, which may be a read error. Other DNA sequences in the sample encode the same CDR3. This chain links TRBV5-1 with TRBJ2-7; TRBD1 is a possible D gene (6 bases). This CDR3 has 14 residues. The germline CDR1 and CDR2 sequences are SGHRS and YFSETQ. In DNA form, the CDR3 reads TGCGCCAGCAGTTTGGACCCAGACAGGAGTAAGCAGTACTTC. This encodes CASSLDPDRSKQYF.

The genes are TRBV21-1 and TRBJ2-7; the table's TRBD2 call for D was not verified on the DNA. TRBV21-1 is deemed a pseudogene. CDR3 length equals 17 residues. CDR3 sequence reads: CASSKRESDGKPYEQYF. The CDR3 bases are TGTGCCAGCAGCAAGAGGGAGTCGGACGGCAAACCCTACGAGCAGTACTTC.

V gene TRBV5-1 combines with J gene TRBJ1-1; maybe TRBD1 (6 bases). The CDR3 loop spans 16 amino acids. Trimming left V 4 bases short and J 5 bases short, with 21 bases between. Germline V lookup: CDR1 SGHRS, CDR2 YFSETQ. The CDR3 DNA follows: TGCGCCAGCAGCCCCAAAAGCGGGGCAGGGGAAACTGAAGCTTTCTTT. Its translation: CASSPKSGAGETEAFF.

The rearrangement uses TRBV6-1 and TRBJ1-2; no reliable D call. Germline V gives CDR1 MNHNS, CDR2 SASEGT. This CDR3 region has 15 residues. Deletions cut 5 bases from V and 5 bases from J, with 18 bases between. The CDR3 DNA is TGTGCCAGCAGTTTATCCCAGGACGGAGGATATGGCTACACCTTC. Its protein is CASSLSQDGGYGYTF.

The rearrangement uses TRBV29-1 and TRBJ1-1; 12 nucleotides agree with TRBD1. The CDR3 has 16 amino acids. Trimming took 7 bases from V and 2 from J; bases not matched to a gene: 11. Germline assignment: CDR1 SQVTM and CDR2 ANQGSEA. CDR3 sequence reads: CSAIGDRGLGNTEAFF. CDR3 DNA sequence: TGCAGCGCCATTGGGGACAGGGGGCTAGGAAACACTGAAGCTTTCTTT.

This clone has only a few counts. This rearrangement joins TRBV30 to TRBJ1-2, with a weak D call TRBD1 (5 bases). V lost 0 bases to trimming and J lost 2 bases, with 10 bases between them. The length of the CDR3 is 14 residues. Germline CDR1 is GTSNPN and CDR2 is SVGIG (reference sequence). CDR3 sequence (DNA): TGTGCCTGGAGTGTGGTGGACACGAACTATGGCTACACCTTC. This sequence encodes CAWSVVDTNYGYTF.

The V call is TRBV11-3, the J call TRBJ2-3; 7 positions match TRBD1. Unmatched junction bases numbered 4, after V lost 5 bases and J lost 2 bases. Germline CDR1 reads SGHNT; CDR2 reads YENEEA. CDR3 length equals 14 residues. The CDR3 protein is CASSKGQITDTQYF. For the CDR3, the DNA is TGTGCCAGCAGCAAGGGACAGATCACAGATACGCAGTATTTT.

The table lists this clone with a few counts. This sequence joins TRBV7-2 and TRBJ1-1, with D tentatively TRBD1 (6 bases). This CDR3 is 14 amino acids long. Trimming cost V 5 bases and J 1 base, with 11 bases left between them. Germline CDR1 and CDR2: SGHTA and FQGNSA. DNA of the CDR3: TGTGCCAGCAGCCAGGGACAAACGAACACTGAAGCTTTCTTT. It is translated as CASSQGQTNTEAFF.

This chain connects TRBV30 to TRBJ2-5; no reliable D call. The assigned J gene may be wrong: the sequence end matches TRBJ2-7 better. There are 12 residues in the CDR3. Per the germline V gene, CDR1 is GTSNPN and CDR2 is SVGIG (reference sequence). Written as DNA, the CDR3 is TGTGCCGCTAGTTGGAGCTCCTACGAGCAGTACTTC. Protein sequence: CAASWSSYEQYF.

This chain uses TRBV5-5 with TRBJ2-1; tentatively, D is TRBD1 (5 bases). Trimming took off 3 bases at V and 2 bases at J, with 9 bases between the two ends. The CDR3 is 14 amino acids. CDR1 and CDR2 (germline): SGHKS, YYEKEE (reference sequence). The CDR3 is CASSSRRAYNEQFF. The CDR3, as DNA: TGTGCCAGCAGCTCCCGCAGGGCCTACAATGAGCAGTTCTTC.

The V call is TRBV7-2, the J call TRBJ2-7; 7 bases map to TRBD2. CDR3 length: 15 amino acids. V lost 7 bases, J lost 2 bases, and 11 bases stayed unmatched. CDR1 and CDR2 from the germline V gene are SGHTA and FQGNSA. In DNA form, the CDR3 reads TGTGCCAGCACCCCGGGTAGCGGGCTTACCTACGAGCAGTACTTC. Translation: CASTPGSGLTYEQYF.

The chain couples TRBV5-6 to TRBJ2-7; the match to TRBD1 covers 9 bases. This CDR3 comprises 15 residues. With 0 bases clipped from V and 3 bases from J, the junction kept 4 bases outside the gene matches. The V gene's germline CDR1 is SGHDT and CDR2 YYEEEE. The chain's CDR3 is CASSLGGTGHYEQYF. Here the CDR3 DNA reads TGTGCCAGCAGCTTGGGGGGGACAGGGCACTACGAGCAGTACTTC.

The table lists this clone with a few counts. CDR3 residues: CASSTRRSSGANVLTF. The CDR3 DNA reads as TGTGCCAGTAGTACCCGACGGAGCTCTGGGGCCAACGTCCTGACTTTC. The V and J genes are TRBV19 and TRBJ2-6; D not resolved. Trimming stripped 4 bases from V and 0 bases from J, with 10 bases between. CDR3 length: 16 amino acids. In germline, CDR1 is LNHDA, CDR2 SQIVND (reference sequence).

This clone was picked up a small number of times. The rearrangement uses TRBV29-1 and TRBJ2-1, with a possible D match to TRBD1 (6 bases). This CDR3 comprises 14 residues. V gave up 7 bases and J gave up 0 bases, with 13 bases separating them. Per germline, CDR1 SQVTM and CDR2 ANQGSEA. The CDR3 sequence is CSARRTDSYNEQFF. CDR3 DNA sequence: TGCAGCGCGAGACGGACAGACTCCTACAATGAGCAGTTCTTC.